Below are 16 T cell receptor beta chains sequenced from a single sample in a study of T cells in Graves' hyperthyroidism and ophthalmopathy. From RNA transcripts, TCR beta CDR3 regions were amplified. When the TCR CDR3 underwent first-round RT-PCR, the HTBI primer set was used. One entry per CDR3 protein results from TCRdb running MiXCR on the multiplex PCR reads. The sample contains under 600,000 distinct CDR3 sequences, approximately 15% of which appear only once. The sequenced material came from blood. The receptors were gathered from a middle-aged woman with Graves' ophthalmopathy.

V gene TRBV6-5 combines with J gene TRBJ1-1; possibly TRBD1 for D (5 bases). Germline V gene data show CDR1 as MNHEY and CDR2 as SVGAGI. CDR3 length: 15 amino acids. V was trimmed by 2 bases and J by 4 bases, leaving 14 bases between them. CDR3 DNA sequence: TGTGCCAGCAGTTACGCCTCTGGGGCGGTCACTGAAGCTTTCTTT. Encoded protein: CASSYASGAVTEAFF.

This clonotype was detected ten times or more. CDR3 sequence: CASSDPGTLYDTQYF. The CDR3 DNA is TGTGCCAGCAGTGATCCCGGGACTCTCTACGATACGCAGTATTTT. V usage is TRBV6-1 and J usage is TRBJ2-3; D is possibly TRBD2 (6 bases). Germline values: CDR1 MNHNS, CDR2 SASEGT. The CDR3 runs to 15 residues. V was shortened by 3 bases and J by 6 bases, with 16 bases between the two germline ends.

The chain links TRBV20-1 to TRBJ2-3; D is possibly TRBD1 (5 bases). Trimming took off 6 bases at V and 2 bases at J, with 21 bases between the two ends. The CDR3 is 16 residues long. Germline V lookup: CDR1 DFQATT, CDR2 SNEGSKA (reference sequence). In DNA, the CDR3 is TGCAGTGCCCCACGAAAAGGGGATTTTTTCACAGATACGCAGTATTTT. Translating gives CSAPRKGDFFTDTQYF.

The chain links TRBV25-1 to TRBJ1-2, with TRBD1 as a possible D gene (6 bases). This CDR3 has 13 residues. CDR1 and CDR2 from the germline V gene are MGHDK and SYGVNS. Trimming cost V 4 bases and J 10 bases, with 16 bases left between them. The CDR3 is CASSVQGVSDYTF. In nucleotides, the CDR3 is TGTGCCAGCAGTGTACAGGGCGTATCTGACTACACCTTC.

This clonotype was seen more than once but under ten times. The chain employs TRBV12-3 or TRBV12-4 and TRBJ2-1; 8 bases match TRBD2. The CDR3 is made up of 17 amino acids. The ends lost 0 bases at V and 4 bases at J; junction bases unmatched: 8. CDR3 in DNA: TGTGCCAGCAGTTTAGCTTTGAGCGGGAGAGCTTACAATGAGCAGTTCTTC. Protein: CASSLALSGRAYNEQFF.

This clonotype was observed at least ten times. This chain uses TRBV20-1 with TRBJ2-1; 7 positions agree with TRBD1. The CDR3 sequence is 15 residues long. The germline V gene has CDR1 DFQATT and CDR2 SNEGSKA (reference sequence). The V and J ends lost 3 bases and 6 bases, in that order; junction bases with no gene match: 11. CDR3 loop: CSARNDRTGANEQFF. The CDR3 DNA follows: TGCAGTGCTAGGAACGATAGGACAGGAGCCAATGAGCAGTTCTTC.

This chain links TRBV19 with TRBJ2-3; 8 bases agree with TRBD2. CDR3 size: 15 residues. V shed 6 bases, J shed 0 bases, and the junction held 5 bases outside the gene matches. The germline gives CDR1 LNHDA, CDR2 SQIVND (reference sequence). CDR3 amino acids: CASSERGHSTDTQYF. In DNA, the CDR3 is TGTGCCAGTAGCGAGCGGGGGCATAGCACAGATACGCAGTATTTT. The full variable domain, with the rest looked up from reference TRBV19 and TRBJ2-3, is DGGITQSPKYLFRKEGQNVTLSCEQNLNHDAMYWYRQDPGQGLRLIYYSQIVNDFQKGDIAEGYSVSREKKESFPLTVTSAQKNPTAFYLCASSERGHSTDTQYFGPGTRLTVL.

The chain has TRBV7-8 and TRBJ1-4; possibly TRBD1 for D (5 bases). The CDR3 is 17 residues long. Germline CDR1 and CDR2: SGHVS and FQNEAQ. V lost 3 bases to trimming and J lost 0 bases, with 14 bases between them. The DNA for the CDR3 is TGTGCCAGCAGCTTCGGACAAGAAGCTCCAACTAATGAAAAACTGTTTTTT. This sequence encodes CASSFGQEAPTNEKLFF.

This chain connects TRBV6-5 to TRBJ2-3; D gene uncertain. The CDR3 totals 15 residues. The V and J ends lost 1 base and 4 bases respectively, with 12 bases between them. Germline V gene sequence: CDR1 MNHEY, CDR2 SVGAGI. DNA of the CDR3: TGTGCCAGCAGTTACTTAGGTGGAGCTTCAGATACGCAGTATTTT. Amino acid sequence: CASSYLGGASDTQYF.

This clonotype was recorded many times. The V call is TRBV6-1, the J call TRBJ1-5; 8 bases align to TRBD1. Germline CDR1 is MNHNS and CDR2 is SASEGT. The CDR3 has 16 amino acids. With 6 bases clipped from V and 2 bases from J, the junction kept 9 bases outside the gene matches. CDR3 coding DNA: TGTGCCAGCAGGGGCAATCCGGGACAGGGCAATCAGCCCCAGCATTTT. Translating gives CASRGNPGQGNQPQHF.

Ten or more counts support this clonotype. CDR3 residues: CASSLQEGTEAFF. The CDR3 DNA reads TGCGCCAGCAGCTTACAGGAGGGCACTGAAGCTTTCTTT. The chain uses TRBV5-1 and TRBJ1-1; a possible D gene is TRBD1 (5 bases). V was pared by 2 bases and J by 4 bases, with 9 bases between. The V gene's germline CDR1 is SGHRS and CDR2 YFSETQ. The CDR3 is 13 residues long.

This sequence joins TRBV20-1 and TRBJ1-4, with D perhaps matching TRBD1 (6 bases). The CDR3 runs 15 residues. Looked up from germline, CDR1 is DFQATT and CDR2 is SNEGSKA (reference sequence). The V end was cut by 0 bases, the J end by 5 bases, with 13 bases between. This chain's CDR3 is CSARDVGRGNEKLFF. The CDR3 nucleotides are TGCAGTGCTAGAGATGTCGGGAGGGGGAATGAAAAACTGTTTTTT.

This clonotype has more than one count but fewer than ten. The V and J genes are TRBV12-3 or TRBV12-4 and TRBJ2-3; no firm D call. The CDR3 covers 13 residues. V was shortened by 6 bases and J by 7 bases, with 14 bases between the two germline ends. In DNA form, the CDR3 reads TGTGCCAGCAGGGACGGGCCCGTTTATACGCAGTATTTT. Translated, it gives CASRDGPVYTQYF.

This chain uses TRBV20-1 with TRBJ2-7; D is unclear. V was shortened by 5 bases and J by 3 bases, with 8 bases between the two germline ends. The CDR3 loop spans 11 amino acids. Germline values: CDR1 DFQATT, CDR2 SNEGSKA (reference sequence). This chain's CDR3 is CSAERIYEQYF. The CDR3 region has the DNA TGCAGTGCTGAGAGAATCTACGAGCAGTACTTC.

There are many counts of this clonotype. V usage is TRBV18 and J usage is TRBJ2-5; 8 bases line up with TRBD1. Unmatched junction bases numbered 2, after V lost 5 bases and J lost 3 bases. The CDR3 loop spans 13 amino acids. Germline lookup yields CDR1 KGHSH and CDR2 LQKENI. CDR3 residues: CASSKGQEETQYF. DNA of the CDR3: TGTGCCAGCTCAAAGGGACAGGAAGAGACCCAGTACTTC.

On this clonotype itself: The germline gene is not matched at one end of the junction; a read error may be the cause. This chain connects TRBV5-1 to TRBJ1-1; the D gene is possibly TRBD1 (6 bases). CDR1 and CDR2 (germline): SGHRS, YFSETQ. The CDR3 is 17 residues long. The CDR3 DNA is TGCGCCAGCAGGCTTCGGGTCCCCGGGAGGGGGAACACTAAAGCTTTCTTT. This sequence encodes CASRLRVPGRGNTKAFF.